The sequence of this T cell receptor beta chain was determined in a study of T cell repertoires in cytomegalovirus infection. Study in general: Used in the study were CMV epitopes, some recently identified and HLA-C-restricted, others well-studied and HLA-B-restricted.

One entry per CDR3 protein, called by TCRdb with MiXCR from the reads. The data show some 800,000 distinct CDR3 sequences, 32% seen once. Germline values: CDR1 SEHNR, CDR2 FQNEAQ (reference sequence). Between the trimmed V and J ends, which lost 5 bases and 7 bases, there was a span of 15 bases. The CDR3 has 14 amino acids. Regarding this clonotype: Its antigen is as yet unknown.

The material was cultured CD8+ T cells from PBMCs, obtained from culture after CMV antigen stimulation. This TCR derives from a human donor in good health (CMV status not recorded). Some clones in this sample may be carry-over from other donors' samples. The J gene is TRBJ2-1, the V gene TRBV7-9, with D maybe TRBD1 (6 bases). The CDR3 protein is CASSGEGQANEQFF. The CDR3, as DNA: TGTGCCAGCAGCGGAGAGGGACAAGCGAATGAGCAGTTCTTC.